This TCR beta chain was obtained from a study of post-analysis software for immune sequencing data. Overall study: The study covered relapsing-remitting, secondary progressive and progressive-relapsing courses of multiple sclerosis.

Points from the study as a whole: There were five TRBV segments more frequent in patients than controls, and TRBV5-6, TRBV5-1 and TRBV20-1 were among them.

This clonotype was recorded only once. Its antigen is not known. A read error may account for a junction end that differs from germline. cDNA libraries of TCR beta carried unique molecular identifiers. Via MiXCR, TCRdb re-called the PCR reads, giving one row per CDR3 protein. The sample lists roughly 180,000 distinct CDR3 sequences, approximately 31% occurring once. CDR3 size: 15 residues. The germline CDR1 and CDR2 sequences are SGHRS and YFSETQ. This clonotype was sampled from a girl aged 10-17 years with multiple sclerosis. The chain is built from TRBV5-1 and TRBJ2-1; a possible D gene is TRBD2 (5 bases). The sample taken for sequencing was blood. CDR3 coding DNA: TGCGTCAGCAGCTTGGCCTTCACTAGATACAATGAGCAGTTCTTC. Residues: CVSSLAFTRYNEQFF.